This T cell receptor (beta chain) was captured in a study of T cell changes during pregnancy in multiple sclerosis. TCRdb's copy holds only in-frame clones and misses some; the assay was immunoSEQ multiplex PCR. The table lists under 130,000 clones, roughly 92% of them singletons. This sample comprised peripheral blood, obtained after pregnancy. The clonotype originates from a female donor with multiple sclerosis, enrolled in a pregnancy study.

CDR3 in amino acids: CASSETGGRSYEQYF. The CDR3 DNA reads TGTGCCAGTAGTGAGACGGGGGGGCGATCCTACGAGCAGTACTTC. The V and J genes are TRBV19 and TRBJ2-7; 8 bases agree with TRBD2. This CDR3 has 15 residues. The germline CDR1 and CDR2 sequences are LNHDA and SQIVND (reference sequence). V shed 5 bases, J shed 1 base, and the junction held 7 bases outside the gene matches.